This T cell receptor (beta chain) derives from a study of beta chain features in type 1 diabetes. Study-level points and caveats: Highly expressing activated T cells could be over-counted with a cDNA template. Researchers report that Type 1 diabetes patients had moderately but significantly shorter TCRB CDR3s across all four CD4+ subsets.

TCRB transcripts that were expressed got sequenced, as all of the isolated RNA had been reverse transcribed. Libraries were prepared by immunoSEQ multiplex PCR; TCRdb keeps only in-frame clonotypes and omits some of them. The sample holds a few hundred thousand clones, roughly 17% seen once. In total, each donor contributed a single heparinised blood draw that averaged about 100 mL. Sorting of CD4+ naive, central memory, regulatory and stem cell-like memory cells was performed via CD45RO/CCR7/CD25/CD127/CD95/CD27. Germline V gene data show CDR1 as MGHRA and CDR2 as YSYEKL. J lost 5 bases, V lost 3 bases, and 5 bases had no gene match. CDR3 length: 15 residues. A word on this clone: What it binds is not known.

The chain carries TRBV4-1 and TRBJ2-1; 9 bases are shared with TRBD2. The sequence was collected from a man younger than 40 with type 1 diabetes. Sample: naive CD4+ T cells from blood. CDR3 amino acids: CASSQLAGINNEQFF. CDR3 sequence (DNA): TGCGCCAGCAGCCAGCTAGCGGGAATAAACAATGAGCAGTTCTTC.